These 24 T cell receptor beta chains were all obtained from the same sample, sequenced in a study of Graves' ophthalmopathy and Graves' hyperthyroidism. For repertoire sequencing, the TCR beta CDR3 regions were amplified from RNA transcripts. Second-round multiplex PCR came after a first-round RT-PCR that employed HTBI primers. TCRdb processed the multiplex PCR reads anew with MiXCR; each CDR3 protein has one entry. The sample lists approximately 540,000 distinct CDR3 sequences, 39% seen once, with over 3.5% in the top ten. Sequences were obtained from peripheral blood or thyroid tissue (not recorded which). All receptors derive from an adult man with Graves' hyperthyroidism.

V gene TRBV20-1 combines with J gene TRBJ1-6; TRBD1 matches at 9 bases. Germline V lookup: CDR1 DFQATT, CDR2 SNEGSKA (reference sequence). The CDR3 totals 14 residues. V dropped 5 bases and J dropped 7; count of bases not matched to a gene: 6. CDR3 sequence: CSASGTGLNSPLHF. In DNA form, the CDR3 reads TGCAGTGCTTCCGGGACAGGGTTGAATTCACCCCTCCACTTT.

At least ten counts were recorded for this clonotype. This sequence joins TRBV20-1 and TRBJ1-5; the match to TRBD1 covers 9 bases. This CDR3 spans 15 amino acids. Germline-derived CDR1 and CDR2 are DFQATT and SNEGSKA (reference sequence). After removal of 3 bases from V and 2 bases from J, the junction contained 5 bases not matched to a gene. CDR3 in DNA: TGCAGTGCTAGGAACAGGGGGCGCGGCAATCAGCCCCAGCATTTT. It is translated as CSARNRGRGNQPQHF.

This rearrangement joins TRBV4-1 to TRBJ2-7, with unresolved D. CDR3 size: 13 residues. Germline CDR1 reads MGHRA; CDR2 reads YSYEKL. The germline V and J ends were trimmed by 3 bases and 2 bases, with 8 bases remaining between them. CDR3 loop: CASSHPGAYEQYF. The CDR3 DNA reads as TGCGCCAGCAGCCACCCTGGAGCCTACGAGCAGTACTTC.

This clonotype appeared many times. V and J are TRBV12-5 and TRBJ1-2; D perhaps matches TRBD1 (6 bases). CDR1 is LGHNT and CDR2 is FRNRAP in the germline V gene. The CDR3 covers 10 residues. V dropped 7 bases and J dropped 6 bases, with 6 bases sitting between them. The CDR3 reads CASDRDGYTF. Here the CDR3 DNA reads TGTGCTAGTGACAGGGATGGCTACACCTTC. Using reference TRBV12-5 and TRBJ1-2 for the parts outside the CDR3, the full variable domain is DARVTQTPRHKVTEMGQEVTMRCQPILGHNTVFWYRQTMMQGLELLAYFRNRAPLDDSGMPKDRFSAEMPDATLATLKIQPSEPRDSAVYFCASDRDGYTFGSGTRLTVV.

The table lists this clonotype with many counts. The rearrangement joins TRBV12-3 or TRBV12-4 to TRBJ1-5, with 7 bases aligning to TRBD1. CDR3 size: 11 residues. J gave up 12 bases and V 5 bases, and 4 bases lay outside the gene matches. CDR3 coding DNA: TGTGCCAGCAGTAACACAGGGGACCAGCATTTT. Protein product: CASSNTGDQHF.

A single count supports this clonotype. V usage is TRBV19 and J usage is TRBJ1-6; D ambiguous. Trimming stripped 3 bases from V and 3 bases from J, with 12 bases between. The CDR3 is 16 residues long. Germline loops: CDR1 LNHDA, CDR2 SQIVND (reference sequence). CDR3 amino acids: CASSMLGDGYNSPLHF. The CDR3 region has the DNA TGTGCCAGTAGTATGTTAGGCGATGGCTATAATTCACCCCTCCACTTT.

As for this clonotype: A much larger clonotype is one base distant, so this may be a read error. The CDR3 protein is CASSVAGTSHEQYF. The CDR3 DNA sequence: TGTGCCAGCAGTGTGGCCGGTACCTCCCACGAGCAGTACTTC. The rearrangement links TRBV10-3 to TRBJ2-7; D is unresolved. This CDR3 is built from 14 residues. The V gene's germline CDR1 is ENHRY and CDR2 SYGVKD.

The V and J genes are TRBV6-5 and TRBJ1-5, with 7 bases fitting TRBD1. This CDR3 is built from 16 residues. Looked up from germline, CDR1 is MNHEY and CDR2 is SVGAGI. The V segment lost 10 bases and the J segment 1 base; nucleotides outside the gene matches: 13. CDR3 residues: CANNPRQGLSNQPQHF. The CDR3 DNA is TGTGCCAACAATCCCCGACAGGGCCTGAGCAATCAGCCCCAGCATTTT.

At least ten counts were recorded for this clonotype. V is TRBV5-6 and J is TRBJ2-7; the match to TRBD1 covers 7 bases. This CDR3 contains 15 residues. J lost 2 bases, V lost 2 bases, and 7 bases had no gene match. Germline V CDR1 and CDR2: SGHDT, YYEEEE. CDR3 coding DNA: TGTGCCAGCAGCTTAGTCCAGGGGGATACCTACGAGCAGTACTTC. It yields the protein CASSLVQGDTYEQYF.

In this sample, this clonotype turned up many times. The chain uses TRBV10-2 and TRBJ2-7; D gene uncertain. The V gene's germline CDR1 is WSHSY and CDR2 SAAADI. Trimming removed 0 bases from V and 3 bases from J, with 6 bases in between. CDR3 length: 13 amino acids. CDR3 DNA: TGCGCCAGCAGTGAGTCCTGGGGCTACGAGCAGTACTTC. Its protein is CASSESWGYEQYF.

The chain recombines TRBV13 with TRBJ2-2; D is possibly TRBD1 or TRBD2 (5 bases each). The CDR3 is 14 residues long. CDR1 PRHDT and CDR2 FYEKMQ come from the germline V gene (reference sequence). The ends were cut back, 5 bases at V and 4 bases at J, with 11 bases in the middle. The CDR3 spells CASSGGDSTGELFF. The DNA for the CDR3 is TGTGCCAGCAGCGGGGGAGATAGCACCGGGGAGCTGTTTTTT.

The chain couples TRBV10-2 to TRBJ1-1, with D possibly being TRBD1 (6 bases). V lost 5 bases, J lost 7 bases, and 14 bases lay in between. The CDR3 length is 13 residues. The V gene's germline CDR1 is WSHSY and CDR2 SAAADI. The CDR3 here is CASSRAGADEAFF. CDR3 sequence (DNA): TGCGCCAGCAGTAGGGCAGGGGCAGATGAAGCTTTCTTT.

This clonotype was detected many times. The chain joins TRBV29-1 to TRBJ1-5, with 7 positions matching TRBD1. In germline, CDR1 is SQVTM, CDR2 ANQGSEA. Trimming took 6 bases from V and 5 from J; bases not matched to a gene: 7. CDR3 length equals 13 residues. CDR3 DNA sequence: TGCAGCGTCACGACAGGGCGGGATCAGCCCCAGCATTTT. Translating gives CSVTTGRDQPQHF.

There are many counts of this clonotype. The chain combines TRBV15 with TRBJ1-1; D is uncertain. CDR1 is LNHNV, CDR2 YYDKDF, per germline (reference sequence). V was shortened by 5 bases and J by 1 base, with 5 bases between the two germline ends. The CDR3 spans 12 residues. CDR3 nucleotide sequence: TGTGCCACCAGCCTAGGGAACACTGAAGCTTTCTTT. It codes for CATSLGNTEAFF.

Points on this clonotype: A much more abundant neighbour one base away suggests this may be a read error. The V and J genes are TRBV5-1 and TRBJ1-1, with TRBD1 matching over 8 bases. V lost 6 bases, J lost 2 bases, and 6 bases stayed unmatched. Germline loops: CDR1 SGHRS, CDR2 YFSETQ. The CDR3 runs 14 residues. The CDR3 coding sequence is TGCGCCAGCACCCTGACAGGGGACAACACTGAAGCTTTCTTT. It specifies CASTLTGDNTEAFF.

This clonotype has ten or more counts. This rearrangement joins TRBV11-2 to TRBJ1-6; D is undetermined. From germline, CDR1 is SGHAT and CDR2 FQNNGV. The CDR3 runs to 15 residues. V lost 1 base and J lost 6, with 10 bases in between. DNA for the CDR3: TGTGCCAGCAGCTTAGTCACATCGGTTAATTCACCCCTCCACTTT. Its protein is CASSLVTSVNSPLHF.

The chain joins TRBV10-3 to TRBJ2-4; D remains unclear. From germline, CDR1 is ENHRY and CDR2 SYGVKD. V was pared by 2 bases and J by 0 bases, with 11 bases between. The CDR3 extends over 16 amino acids. CDR3 coding DNA: TGTGCCATCAGTGAGGGGGATGGCCTAGCCAAAAACATTCAGTACTTC. Its translation is CAISEGDGLAKNIQYF.

This clonotype was observed a few times. The chain couples TRBV28 to TRBJ1-1; D is uncertain. Per germline, CDR1 MDHEN and CDR2 SYDVKM. Trimming shortened V by 3 bases and J by 1 base, and 9 bases separated the two germline ends. The CDR3 is made up of 14 amino acids. CDR3 region: CASSLFAGNTEAFF. The CDR3 DNA reads TGTGCCAGCAGTTTGTTTGCGGGGAACACTGAAGCTTTCTTT.

This clonotype was recorded a few times. The genes are TRBV28 and TRBJ1-6; 7 nucleotides align to TRBD1. Germline CDR1 reads MDHEN; CDR2 reads SYDVKM. V dropped 5 bases and J dropped 2; count of bases not matched to a gene: 9. The CDR3 is 17 amino acids. CDR3 sequence: CASSGRRGLTYNSPLHF. The CDR3 DNA reads as TGTGCCAGCAGTGGGCGGAGGGGGCTCACCTATAATTCACCCCTCCACTTT. Full variable domain (rest looked up from reference TRBV28 and TRBJ1-6): DVKVTQSSRYLVKRTGEKVFLECVQDMDHENMFWYRQDPGLGLRLIYFSYDVKMKEKGDIPEGYSVSREKKERFSLILESASTNQTSMYLCASSGRRGLTYNSPLHFGNGTRLTVT.

The chain is built from TRBV7-2 and TRBJ1-2; 11 bases align to TRBD1. V lost 7 bases and J lost 4; bases outside the gene matches: 5. This CDR3 region has 14 residues. Germline CDR1 and CDR2: SGHTA and FQGNSA. CDR3 bases: TGTGCCAGCATCCGGACAGGGGGCGCCTATGGCTACACCTTC. It codes for CASIRTGGAYGYTF.

As for this clonotype: The junction shows a germline mismatch at one end, possibly a read error. The chain uses TRBV6-5 and TRBJ2-5, with D tentatively TRBD2 (6 bases). CDR3 length: 14 residues. Germline-derived CDR1 and CDR2 are MNHEY and SVGAGI. This CDR3 reads CASSYGGGRETQYF. Written as DNA, the CDR3 is TGCGCCAGCAGTTACGGGGGAGGAAGAGAGACCCAGTACTTC.

The CDR3 protein is CASSSDLLRRWDYVLTF. The CDR3 DNA is TGTGCCAGCAGCTCTGACTTACTACGGCGGTGGGACTACGTCCTGACTTTC. This chain links TRBV7-8 with TRBJ2-6; possibly TRBD2 for D (6 bases). Per germline, CDR1 SGHVS and CDR2 FQNEAQ. The CDR3 length is 17 residues. V shed 4 bases and J shed 11 bases, with 24 bases lying between them.

In this sample, this clonotype turned up many times. This chain uses TRBV6-1 with TRBJ1-1, with D perhaps TRBD1 (5 bases). V was clipped by 5 bases and J by 0 bases, with 13 bases between them. The germline V gene encodes CDR1 MNHNS and CDR2 SASEGT. The CDR3 covers 15 residues. CDR3 nucleotides: TGTGCCAGCAGTCCATCCCGACAGATGAACACTGAAGCTTTCTTT. This gives the protein CASSPSRQMNTEAFF.

This clonotype was found many times. V and J are TRBV7-8 and TRBJ1-5; no firm D call. The CDR3 runs to 15 residues. Germline V gene data show CDR1 as SGHVS and CDR2 as FQNEAQ. Trimming pared 0 bases from V and 5 bases from J, leaving 11 bases between. CDR3 coding DNA: TGTGCCAGCAGCTTAGCCCCCAGGCACCATCAGCCCCAGCATTTT. As protein: CASSLAPRHHQPQHF.